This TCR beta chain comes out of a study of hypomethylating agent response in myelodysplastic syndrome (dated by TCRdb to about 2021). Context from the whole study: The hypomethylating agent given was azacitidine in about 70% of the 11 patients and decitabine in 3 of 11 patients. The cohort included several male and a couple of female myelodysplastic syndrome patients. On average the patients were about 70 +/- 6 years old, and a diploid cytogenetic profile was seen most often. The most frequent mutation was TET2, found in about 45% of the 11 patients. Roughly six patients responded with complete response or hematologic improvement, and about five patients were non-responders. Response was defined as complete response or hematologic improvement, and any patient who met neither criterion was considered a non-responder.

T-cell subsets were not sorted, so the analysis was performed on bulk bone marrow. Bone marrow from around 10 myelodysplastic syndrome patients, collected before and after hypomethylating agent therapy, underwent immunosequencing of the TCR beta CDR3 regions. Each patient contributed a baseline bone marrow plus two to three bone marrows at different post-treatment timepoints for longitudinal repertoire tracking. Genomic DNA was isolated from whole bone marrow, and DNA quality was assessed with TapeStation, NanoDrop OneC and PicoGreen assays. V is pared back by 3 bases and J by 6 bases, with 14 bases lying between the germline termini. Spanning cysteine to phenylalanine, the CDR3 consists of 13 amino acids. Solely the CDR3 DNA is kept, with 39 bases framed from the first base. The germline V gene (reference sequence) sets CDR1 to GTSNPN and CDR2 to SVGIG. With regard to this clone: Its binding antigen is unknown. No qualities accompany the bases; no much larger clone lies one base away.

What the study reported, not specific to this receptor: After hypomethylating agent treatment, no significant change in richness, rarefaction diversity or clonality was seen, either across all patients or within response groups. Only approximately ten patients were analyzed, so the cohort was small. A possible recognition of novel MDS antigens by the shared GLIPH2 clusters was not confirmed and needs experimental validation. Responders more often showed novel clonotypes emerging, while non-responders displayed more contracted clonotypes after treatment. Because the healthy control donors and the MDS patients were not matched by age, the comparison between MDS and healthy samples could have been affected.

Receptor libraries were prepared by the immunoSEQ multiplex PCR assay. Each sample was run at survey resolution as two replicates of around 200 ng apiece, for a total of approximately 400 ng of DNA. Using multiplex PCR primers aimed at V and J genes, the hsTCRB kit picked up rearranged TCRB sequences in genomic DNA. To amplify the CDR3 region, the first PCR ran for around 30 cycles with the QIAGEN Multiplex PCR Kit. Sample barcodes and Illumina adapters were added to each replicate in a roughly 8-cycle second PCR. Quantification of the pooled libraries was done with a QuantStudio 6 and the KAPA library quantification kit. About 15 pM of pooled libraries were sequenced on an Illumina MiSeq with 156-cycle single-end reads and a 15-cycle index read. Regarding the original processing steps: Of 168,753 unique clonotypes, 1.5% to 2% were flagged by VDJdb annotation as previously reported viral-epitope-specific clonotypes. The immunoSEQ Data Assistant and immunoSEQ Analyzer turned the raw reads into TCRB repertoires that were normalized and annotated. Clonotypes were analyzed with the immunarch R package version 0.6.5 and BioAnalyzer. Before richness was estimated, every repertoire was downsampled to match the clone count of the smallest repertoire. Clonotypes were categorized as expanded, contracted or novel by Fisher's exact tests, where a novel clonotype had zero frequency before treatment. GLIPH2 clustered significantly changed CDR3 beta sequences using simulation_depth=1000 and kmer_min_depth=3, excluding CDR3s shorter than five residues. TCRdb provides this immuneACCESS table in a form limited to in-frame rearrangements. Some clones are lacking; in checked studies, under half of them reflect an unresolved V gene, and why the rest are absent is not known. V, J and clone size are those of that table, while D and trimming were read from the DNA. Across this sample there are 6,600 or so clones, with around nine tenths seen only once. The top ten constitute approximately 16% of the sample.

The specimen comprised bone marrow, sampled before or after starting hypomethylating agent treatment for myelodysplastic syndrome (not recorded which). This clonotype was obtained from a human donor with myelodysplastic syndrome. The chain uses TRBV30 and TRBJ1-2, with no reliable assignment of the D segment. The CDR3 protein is CAWSVVAADGYTF. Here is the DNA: TGTGCCTGGAGCGTCGTCGCGGCAGATGGCTACACCTTC.